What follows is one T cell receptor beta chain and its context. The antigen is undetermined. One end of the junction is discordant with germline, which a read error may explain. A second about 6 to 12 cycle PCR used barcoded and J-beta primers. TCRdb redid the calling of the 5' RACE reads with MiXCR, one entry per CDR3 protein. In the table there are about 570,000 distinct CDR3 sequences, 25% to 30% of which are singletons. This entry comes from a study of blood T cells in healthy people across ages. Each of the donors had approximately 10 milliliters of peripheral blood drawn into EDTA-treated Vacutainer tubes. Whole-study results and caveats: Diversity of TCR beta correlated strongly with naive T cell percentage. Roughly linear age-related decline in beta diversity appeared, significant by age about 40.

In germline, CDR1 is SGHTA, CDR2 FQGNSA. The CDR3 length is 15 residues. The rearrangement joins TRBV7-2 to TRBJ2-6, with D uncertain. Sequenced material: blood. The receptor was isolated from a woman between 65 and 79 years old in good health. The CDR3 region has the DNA TGTGCCAACAGCTTAGCAGCCTTCGGGGCCAACGTCCTGACTTTC. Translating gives CANSLAAFGANVLTF.